A single sample gave rise to the 16 T cell receptor beta chains below, sequenced in a study of blood T cell repertoires in COVID-19. Clones were read by immunoSEQ multiplex PCR, and TCRdb kept only the in-frame ones, dropping some. The repertoire holds 260,000 or so clones, with approximately 80% as singletons. The material sequenced was peripheral blood. These receptors originate from a human donor in a cohort sampled during active COVID-19.

This clone was seen only once. The gene calls are TRBV11-2 and TRBJ2-7; 10 positions agree with TRBD2. J was trimmed by 7 bases and V by 0 bases; bases with no gene match: 12. The CDR3 consists of 17 residues. Germline loops: CDR1 SGHAT, CDR2 FQNNGV. The CDR3 sequence is CASSLDRGFGLAEEQYF. CDR3 DNA sequence: TGTGCCAGCAGCTTAGATCGAGGGTTCGGACTAGCGGAAGAGCAGTACTTC.

The chain combines TRBV6-2 or TRBV6-3 with TRBJ2-1, with D hard to call. The CDR3 extends over 16 amino acids. Germline V lookup: CDR1 MNHEY, CDR2 SVGEGT. The V gene lost 2 bases and the J gene lost 0 bases, with 11 bases spanning the gap. This chain's CDR3 is CASSYPPSRSYNEQFF. CDR3 coding DNA: TGTGCCAGCAGTTACCCTCCGTCTCGCTCCTACAATGAGCAGTTCTTC.

This chain uses TRBV10-2 with TRBJ2-5; TRBD1 aligns across 9 bases. Germline CDR1 and CDR2: WSHSY and SAAADI. The CDR3 loop spans 15 amino acids. J gave up 4 bases and V 2 bases, and 5 bases lay outside the gene matches. The CDR3 DNA sequence: TGCGCCAGCAGTGAGGGACAGGGGATGGGAGAGACCCAGTACTTC. It translates to CASSEGQGMGETQYF.

Turning to this clone: A junction end diverges from the germline sequence, so it may reflect a read error. The chain uses TRBV18 and TRBJ1-4; D may be TRBD1 (5 bases). CDR3 size: 14 residues. Germline V lookup: CDR1 KGHSH, CDR2 LQKENI. Written as DNA, the CDR3 is TGTGCCAGCTCACCACCGGGGGGGAATGGAAAACTGTTTTTT. Amino acids: CASSPPGGNGKLFF.

The chain links TRBV2 to TRBJ2-7; 8 bases line up with TRBD2. Per germline, CDR1 SNHLY and CDR2 FYNNEI. The CDR3 is 15 amino acids. V shed 3 bases and J 1 base; nucleotides not matched to a gene: 5. The CDR3 DNA follows: TGTGCCAGCAGTGATCTGAGCGGGGGATCCTACGAGCAGTACTTC. It is translated as CASSDLSGGSYEQYF.

There are a few counts of this clone. The CDR3 nucleotides read TGCGCCAGCAGCCAAGATGGCGTAGGGGACAATGAGCAGTTCTTC. As protein: CASSQDGVGDNEQFF. J is TRBJ2-1 and V is TRBV4-3; possibly TRBD1 for D (5 bases). V shed 0 bases and J shed 5 bases, with 11 bases lying between them. Germline values: CDR1 LGHNA, CDR2 YSLEER. This CDR3 spans 15 amino acids.

In this sample, this clone turned up once. The same CDR3 arises from other DNA sequences in this sample as well. The chain links TRBV19 to TRBJ2-7; D remains ambiguous. The germline CDR1 and CDR2 sequences are LNHDA and SQIVND (reference sequence). The germline V and J ends were trimmed by 5 bases and 0 bases, with 5 bases remaining between them. The CDR3 extends over 12 amino acids. DNA of the CDR3: TGTGCCAGTAGTTCGGGCTCCTACGAGCAGTACTTC. It codes for CASSSGSYEQYF.

This clone was recorded a few times. The chain has TRBV5-5 and TRBJ1-2, with 8 bases fitting TRBD1. V lost 3 bases and J lost 7; bases outside the gene matches: 8. The germline V gene has CDR1 SGHKS and CDR2 YYEKEE (reference sequence). The CDR3 covers 14 residues. DNA of the CDR3: TGTGCCAGCAGCTGGGGCAGGGGGCAGAGTGGCTACACCTTC. Translating gives CASSWGRGQSGYTF.

V is TRBV5-1 and J is TRBJ2-1; 9 bases line up with TRBD2. This CDR3 comprises 17 residues. Germline V gene data show CDR1 as SGHRS and CDR2 as YFSETQ. V gave up 0 bases and J gave up 10 bases; unmatched junction bases: 14. In DNA form, the CDR3 reads TGCGCCAGCAGCTTGGGTTCCAGCGGGAGGCTTTTGAGCGAGCAGTTCTTC. It specifies CASSLGSSGRLLSEQFF. The variable domain in full, completed from reference TRBV5-1 and TRBJ2-1, reads KAGVTQTPRYLIKTRGQQVTLSCSPISGHRSVSWYQQTPGQGLQFLFEYFSETQRNKGNFPGRFSGRQFSNSRSEMNVSTLELGDSALYLCASSLGSSGRLLSEQFFGPGTRLTVL.

V is TRBV5-4 and J is TRBJ2-7, with TRBD1 matching 9 bases. This CDR3 has 14 residues. The trim removed 3 bases at V and 6 bases at J, leaving 7 bases unmatched. From germline, CDR1 is SGHNT and CDR2 YYREEE (reference sequence). The CDR3 region is CASSSDYRGREQYF. The CDR3 nucleotides read TGTGCCAGCAGCTCCGATTACAGGGGGCGCGAGCAGTACTTC.

There are a few counts of this clone. The chain recombines TRBV2 with TRBJ1-6; D possibly corresponds to TRBD1 (6 bases). V lost 4 bases and J lost 9, with 13 bases in between. Germline loops: CDR1 SNHLY, CDR2 FYNNEI. The CDR3 runs to 14 residues. DNA for the CDR3: TGTGCCAGCAGTGCAGGGACATGGGGTTCACCCCTCCACTTT. This codes for CASSAGTWGSPLHF.

This clone occurred once. The chain uses TRBV11-2 and TRBJ2-3; 11 nucleotides match TRBD2. Germline-derived CDR1 and CDR2 are SGHAT and FQNNGV. The CDR3 extends over 15 amino acids. Trimming cost V 2 bases and J 5 bases; bases outside gene matches: 3. This chain's CDR3 is CASSLLAGGLDTQYF. In nucleotides, the CDR3 is TGTGCCAGCAGCTTACTAGCGGGGGGATTAGATACGCAGTATTTT.

The V and J genes are TRBV28 and TRBJ1-6; D is uncertain. CDR3 length equals 14 residues. Germline V gene lookup returns CDR1 MDHEN and CDR2 SYDVKM. Trimming removed 11 bases from V and 7 bases from J, with 18 bases in between. The CDR3 DNA reads TGTGCCTGCTACCCTGCCAGCGTCAATTCACCCCTCCACTTT. The encoded protein is CACYPASVNSPLHF.

The rearrangement uses TRBV19 and TRBJ2-3; 8 positions match TRBD2. Trimming removed 3 bases from V and 4 bases from J; junction bases left unmatched: 3. The CDR3 length is 14 residues. The germline V gene has CDR1 LNHDA and CDR2 SQIVND (reference sequence). The CDR3 region is CASSIGTSPDTQYF. The CDR3 DNA is TGTGCCAGTAGTATTGGGACTAGTCCAGATACGCAGTATTTT.

This chain connects TRBV28 to TRBJ2-6; TRBD1 matches 7 bases. Germline CDR1 and CDR2: MDHEN and SYDVKM. The CDR3 totals 16 residues. Trimming at V came to 6 bases and at J to 1 base, leaving 6 bases not matched to a gene. CDR3 loop: CASSLPQGSGANVLTF. CDR3 DNA: TGTGCCAGCAGCCTCCCACAGGGGTCTGGGGCCAACGTCCTGACTTTC.

V is TRBV2 and J is TRBJ2-7; 13 bases align to TRBD2. This CDR3 comprises 14 residues. Germline loops: CDR1 SNHLY, CDR2 FYNNEI. With 4 bases clipped from V and 7 bases from J, the junction kept 4 bases outside the gene matches. CDR3 region: CASSVLAGGGEQYF. The CDR3, as DNA: TGTGCCAGCAGTGTACTAGCGGGAGGGGGAGAGCAGTACTTC.